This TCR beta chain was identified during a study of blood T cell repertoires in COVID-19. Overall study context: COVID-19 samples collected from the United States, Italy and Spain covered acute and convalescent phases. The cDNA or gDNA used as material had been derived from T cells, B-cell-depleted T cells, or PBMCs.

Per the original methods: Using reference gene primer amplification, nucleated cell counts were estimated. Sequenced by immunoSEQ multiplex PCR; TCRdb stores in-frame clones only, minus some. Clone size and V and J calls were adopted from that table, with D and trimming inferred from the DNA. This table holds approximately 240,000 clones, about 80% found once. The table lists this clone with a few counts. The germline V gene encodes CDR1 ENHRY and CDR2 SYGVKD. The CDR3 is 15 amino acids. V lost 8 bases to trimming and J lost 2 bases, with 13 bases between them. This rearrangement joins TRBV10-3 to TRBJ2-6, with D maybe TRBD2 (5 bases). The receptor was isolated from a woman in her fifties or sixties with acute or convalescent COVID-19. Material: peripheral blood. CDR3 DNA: TGTGCCATCGGAACGGACGGGACTGGGGCCAACGTCCTGACTTTC. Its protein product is CAIGTDGTGANVLTF.